This T cell receptor (beta chain) was documented in a study of CD8 T cells in ankylosing spondylitis. General study points: Reportedly, significant enrichment of disease-linked clones occurred in matched ankylosing spondylitis synovial fluid.

Comment on this clonotype: The antigen is not known.

Via MiXCR, TCRdb re-called the 5' RACE reads, giving one row per CDR3 protein. Seen here are approximately 250,000 distinct CDR3 sequences, 30% to 40% observed once, and the top ten hold 4% to 5%. This CDR3 has 15 amino acids. Germline values: CDR1 SEHNR, CDR2 FQNEAQ (reference sequence). V lost 4 bases and J 3 bases, leaving 15 bases between the germline ends. The chain carries TRBV7-9 and TRBJ1-2, with D possibly being TRBD1 (6 bases). This TCR derives from a male donor with ankylosing spondylitis or in good health (not recorded which). Sequenced input: blood, either unsorted or a sorted T cell fraction (not recorded which). CDR3 nucleotide sequence: TGTGCCAGCAGCTCCCTAGGCCAGGGGTACTATGGCTACACCTTC. It specifies CASSSLGQGYYGYTF.